These T cell receptor beta chains were read from a single sample in a study of spatial heterogeneity in lung cancer. TCRdb re-called the 5' RACE reads through MiXCR, storing one row per CDR3 protein. The table lists 5,000 to 5,500 distinct CDR3 sequences, less than 9.5% of them singletons. Sequenced material: lung tumor tissue, taken at surgery. The source of these receptors is a male donor with early-stage non-small cell lung cancer. The CDR3 runs from the conserved cysteine through the conserved F or W. A D gene is named only where the DNA matches it firmly. Size values are once, few and many counts, or a class for expanded clones, and some rows have none.

v_gene: TRBV7-6
j_gene: TRBJ1-3
d_gene: -
abundance: many
CDR3nt: TGTGCCAGCAGCTTAGCGCCCCGGGGACAATCTGGAAACACCATATATTTT
CDR3aa: CASSLAPRGQSGNTIYF

v_gene: TRBV5-1
j_gene: TRBJ2-1
d_gene: -
abundance: few
CDR3nt: TGCGCCAGCAGCTTGGTTTCCGGACCCTACAATGAGCAGTTCTTC
CDR3aa: CASSLVSGPYNEQFF

v_gene: TRBV2
j_gene: TRBJ2-7
d_gene: TRBD1
abundance: -
CDR3nt: TGTGCCAGCAGTCTTCCGCGGGACAGGGACTCCTACGAGCAGTACTTC
CDR3aa: CASSLPRDRDSYEQYF

v_gene: TRBV6-6
j_gene: TRBJ1-1
d_gene: -
abundance: many
CDR3nt: TGTGCCAGCAGTTCCTGGAACACTGAAGCTTTCTTT
CDR3aa: CASSSWNTEAFF

v_gene: TRBV7-9
j_gene: TRBJ2-3
d_gene: -
abundance: -
CDR3nt: TGTGCCAGCAGCTTAGCAGGGAGAGATACGCAGTATTTT
CDR3aa: CASSLAGRDTQYF

v_gene: TRBV11-3
j_gene: TRBJ2-1
d_gene: TRBD1
abundance: few
CDR3nt: TGTGCCAGCAGCAGAACCGGGACAGCTTACAATGAGCAGTTCTTC
CDR3aa: CASSRTGTAYNEQFF

v_gene: TRBV20-1
j_gene: TRBJ1-2
d_gene: -
abundance: medium-sized
CDR3nt: TGCAGTGCTAGAGTCGGGGGGAACTATGGCTACACCTTC
CDR3aa: CSARVGGNYGYTF

v_gene: TRBV25-1
j_gene: TRBJ1-6
d_gene: TRBD1
abundance: many
CDR3nt: TGTGCCAGCAGTGAATCGACAGGGGGCTATTCACCCCTCCACTTT
CDR3aa: CASSESTGGYSPLHF

v_gene: TRBV11-2
j_gene: TRBJ2-3
d_gene: -
abundance: -
CDR3nt: TGTGCCAGCAGCGCCCGGTTGTATACGCAGTATTTT
CDR3aa: CASSARLYTQYF

v_gene: TRBV7-3
j_gene: TRBJ2-3
d_gene: -
abundance: few
CDR3nt: TGTGCCAGCAGCCCCGGGCGGGGCGCAGATACGCAGTATTTT
CDR3aa: CASSPGRGADTQYF

v_gene: TRBV5-1
j_gene: TRBJ1-2
d_gene: TRBD1
abundance: -
CDR3nt: TGCGCCAGCAGCCCGACAGGGGCCGGAATCTATGGCTACACCTTC
CDR3aa: CASSPTGAGIYGYTF

v_gene: TRBV24-1
j_gene: TRBJ1-2
d_gene: -
abundance: few
CDR3nt: TGTGCCACCAGTGATCTTTTTGGCTACACCTTC
CDR3aa: CATSDLFGYTF

v_gene: TRBV27
j_gene: TRBJ2-2
d_gene: -
abundance: few
CDR3nt: TGTGCCAGCAGTTTATGGGCGGTGGGCGCGAACACCGGGGAGCTGTTTTTT
CDR3aa: CASSLWAVGANTGELFF

v_gene: TRBV11-2
j_gene: TRBJ1-2
d_gene: -
abundance: many
CDR3nt: TGTGCCAGCAGCTTAGAAGGGGGGTATGGCTACACCTTC
CDR3aa: CASSLEGGYGYTF

v_gene: TRBV11-2
j_gene: TRBJ1-5
d_gene: -
abundance: many
CDR3nt: TGTGCCAGCAGCTTAGGGGCAAGCCACGATCAGCCCCAGCATTTT
CDR3aa: CASSLGASHDQPQHF

v_gene: TRBV28
j_gene: TRBJ2-2
d_gene: -
abundance: medium-sized
CDR3nt: TGTGCCAGCAGTCCCCGAGGCACCGGGGAGCTGTTTTTT
CDR3aa: CASSPRGTGELFF

v_gene: TRBV5-1
j_gene: TRBJ2-1
d_gene: -
abundance: medium-sized
CDR3nt: TGCGCCAGCAGCTTGGCCTCCGGGGCCTACAATGAGCAGTTCTTC
CDR3aa: CASSLASGAYNEQFF

v_gene: TRBV5-1
j_gene: TRBJ2-7
d_gene: TRBD2
abundance: medium-sized
CDR3nt: TGCGCCAGCAGCTCCCTGCGAGCGGGGAGTTCCTACGAGCAGTACTTC
CDR3aa: CASSSLRAGSSYEQYF

v_gene: TRBV5-1
j_gene: TRBJ2-1
d_gene: -
abundance: large
CDR3nt: TGCGCCAGCAGCTTGTGGGTGGGCCACAATGAGCAGTTCTTC
CDR3aa: CASSLWVGHNEQFF

v_gene: TRBV10-3
j_gene: TRBJ2-2
d_gene: -
abundance: -
CDR3nt: TGTGCCATGCTGGGCAGCACCGGGGAGCTGTTTTTT
CDR3aa: CAMLGSTGELFF

v_gene: TRBV4-1
j_gene: TRBJ2-7
d_gene: TRBD1
abundance: many
CDR3nt: TGCGCCAGCAGCCAAGTGGGGACAGGGCCCTACGAGCAGTACTTC
CDR3aa: CASSQVGTGPYEQYF

v_gene: TRBV9
j_gene: TRBJ2-2
d_gene: TRBD2
abundance: -
CDR3nt: TGTGCCAGCAGCGTAGGGACTAGCGGGGGAGGGAACACCGGGGAGCTGTTTTTT
CDR3aa: CASSVGTSGGGNTGELFF

v_gene: TRBV13
j_gene: TRBJ2-7
d_gene: -
abundance: many
CDR3nt: TGTGCCACCGGTGGGCGGTCCAGCTCCTACGAGCAGTACTTC
CDR3aa: CATGGRSSSYEQYF

v_gene: TRBV3-1
j_gene: TRBJ2-5
d_gene: -
abundance: -
CDR3nt: TGTGCCAGCAGCCTCCAAGATTTAGCGGCTCTGGAGACCCAGTACTTC
CDR3aa: CASSLQDLAALETQYF

v_gene: TRBV5-1
j_gene: TRBJ1-1
d_gene: -
abundance: medium-sized
CDR3nt: TGCGCCAGCAGCGGGGGAGCAGACACTGAAGCTTTCTTT
CDR3aa: CASSGGADTEAFF

v_gene: TRBV7-9
j_gene: TRBJ2-3
d_gene: -
abundance: medium-sized
CDR3nt: TGTGCCAGCAGCCATGGACTTTCCACAGATACGCAGTATTTT
CDR3aa: CASSHGLSTDTQYF

v_gene: TRBV5-6
j_gene: TRBJ2-7
d_gene: TRBD2
abundance: many
CDR3nt: TGTGCCAGCAGCTTCGGGACTAGCGGGAGAAGGTACGAGCAGTACTTC
CDR3aa: CASSFGTSGRRYEQYF

v_gene: TRBV7-8
j_gene: TRBJ1-5
d_gene: -
abundance: many
CDR3nt: TGTGCCAGCAGCTTAACCAGAGATCAGCCCCAGCATTTT
CDR3aa: CASSLTRDQPQHF

v_gene: TRBV28
j_gene: TRBJ1-5
d_gene: -
abundance: many
CDR3nt: TGTGCCAGCAGTAGCAGGGCCTCGAATCAGCCCCAGCATTTT
CDR3aa: CASSSRASNQPQHF

v_gene: TRBV28
j_gene: TRBJ2-1
d_gene: -
abundance: few
CDR3nt: TGTGCCAGCAGTTCCCCCTCGCTCCAGCGGCCCTACAATGAGCAGTTCTTC
CDR3aa: CASSSPSLQRPYNEQFF

v_gene: TRBV11-1
j_gene: TRBJ2-3
d_gene: TRBD2
abundance: -
CDR3nt: TGTGCCAGCAGCTTACTAGCGGGGGGGGATACGCAGTATTTT
CDR3aa: CASSLLAGGDTQYF

v_gene: TRBV5-6
j_gene: TRBJ2-7
d_gene: -
abundance: many
CDR3nt: TGTGCCAGCAGCGTCGGACAGAAGCCTTACGAGCAGTACTTC
CDR3aa: CASSVGQKPYEQYF

v_gene: TRBV10-3
j_gene: TRBJ2-3
d_gene: -
abundance: many
CDR3nt: TGTGCCATCAGTACACAGGGTTCAGATACGCAGTATTTT
CDR3aa: CAISTQGSDTQYF

v_gene: TRBV29-1
j_gene: TRBJ2-1
d_gene: -
abundance: medium-sized
CDR3nt: TGCAGCGTGATCCTCCGGACTCCTGAGCAGTTCTTC
CDR3aa: CSVILRTPEQFF

v_gene: TRBV14
j_gene: TRBJ2-5
d_gene: TRBD2
abundance: many
CDR3nt: TGTGCCAGCAGCCAGTTAGCGGGGTTTCAAGAGACCCAGTACTTC
CDR3aa: CASSQLAGFQETQYF

v_gene: TRBV12-3/TRBV12-4
j_gene: TRBJ2-5
d_gene: TRBD1
abundance: many
CDR3nt: TGTGCCAGCAGGTCGGGACAGGGGGCCCCGGGGCAAGAGACCCAGTACTTC
CDR3aa: CASRSGQGAPGQETQYF

v_gene: TRBV29-1
j_gene: TRBJ2-3
d_gene: -
abundance: medium-sized
CDR3nt: TGCAGCGTCGCGACAGGCACAGATACGCAGTATTTT
CDR3aa: CSVATGTDTQYF

v_gene: TRBV7-9
j_gene: TRBJ1-1
d_gene: -
abundance: many
CDR3nt: TGTGCCAGCAGCGAGAGGACGGGATCTGAAGCTTTCTTT
CDR3aa: CASSERTGSEAFF

v_gene: TRBV7-8
j_gene: TRBJ1-3
d_gene: -
abundance: -
CDR3nt: TGTGCCAGCAGCTTAGCCCCGGACACCATATATTTT
CDR3aa: CASSLAPDTIYF

v_gene: TRBV29-1
j_gene: TRBJ2-3
d_gene: TRBD2
abundance: many
CDR3nt: TGCAGCGTCGCCACTAGCGCCCCCACAGATACGCAGTATTTT
CDR3aa: CSVATSAPTDTQYF

v_gene: TRBV4-3
j_gene: TRBJ2-3
d_gene: TRBD2
abundance: -
CDR3nt: TGCGCCAGCAGCCAAGATCTTAGACTAGCGGGGGTAGATACGCAGTATTTT
CDR3aa: CASSQDLRLAGVDTQYF

v_gene: TRBV20-1
j_gene: TRBJ2-3
d_gene: TRBD2
abundance: medium-sized
CDR3nt: TGCAGTGCTCCCTATAGCGGGGGAAGATTAGATACGCAGTATTTT
CDR3aa: CSAPYSGGRLDTQYF

v_gene: TRBV7-2
j_gene: TRBJ2-5
d_gene: -
abundance: many
CDR3nt: TGTGCCAGCAGCTTAATGGGGGGGGCCCAAGAGACCCAGTACTTC
CDR3aa: CASSLMGGAQETQYF

v_gene: TRBV12-3/TRBV12-4
j_gene: TRBJ2-3
d_gene: -
abundance: -
CDR3nt: TGTGCCAGCAGTTTAGGGGGATTCGCGCAGTATTTT
CDR3aa: CASSLGGFAQYF

v_gene: TRBV2
j_gene: TRBJ2-2
d_gene: -
abundance: many
CDR3nt: TGTGCCAGCAGTGTACGACTTTTAGACACCGGGGAGCTGTTTTTT
CDR3aa: CASSVRLLDTGELFF

v_gene: TRBV2
j_gene: TRBJ1-5
d_gene: -
abundance: many
CDR3nt: TGTGCCAGCAGCAGTAATAGCAATCAGCCCCAGCATTTT
CDR3aa: CASSSNSNQPQHF

v_gene: TRBV5-6
j_gene: TRBJ2-5
d_gene: -
abundance: many
CDR3nt: TGTGCCAGCCAGCGAGGGAGTGAGACCCAGTACTTC
CDR3aa: CASQRGSETQYF

v_gene: TRBV18
j_gene: TRBJ2-1
d_gene: -
abundance: many
CDR3nt: TGTGCCAGCTCAGACGGACAGAACAATGAGCAGTTCTTC
CDR3aa: CASSDGQNNEQFF

v_gene: TRBV5-1
j_gene: TRBJ1-2
d_gene: -
abundance: many
CDR3nt: TGCGCCAGCAGCTTGGAGGGACCTGGCTATGGCTACACCTTC
CDR3aa: CASSLEGPGYGYTF

v_gene: TRBV2
j_gene: TRBJ1-1
d_gene: -
abundance: many
CDR3nt: TGTGCCAGCAGTGGCCCGGGCGAGCTTGAAGCTTTCTTT
CDR3aa: CASSGPGELEAFF

v_gene: TRBV28
j_gene: TRBJ1-6
d_gene: -
abundance: large
CDR3nt: TGTGCCAGCGCCGGGGGTCTAACCCTCCACTTT
CDR3aa: CASAGGLTLHF

v_gene: TRBV3-1
j_gene: TRBJ2-1
d_gene: TRBD2
abundance: few
CDR3nt: TGTGCCAGCAGCCAAAGTCCTAGCGGGGGGTCCCCTTGGGGTGAGCAGTTCTTC
CDR3aa: CASSQSPSGGSPWGEQFF

v_gene: TRBV11-2
j_gene: TRBJ2-4
d_gene: -
abundance: many
CDR3nt: TGTGCCAGCAGCTTATCCTGGCAGGACTACGCCAAAAACATTCAGTACTTC
CDR3aa: CASSLSWQDYAKNIQYF

v_gene: TRBV5-1
j_gene: TRBJ2-2
d_gene: -
abundance: few
CDR3nt: TGCGCCAGCAGCTCTCAGGACACCGGGGAGCTGTTTTTT
CDR3aa: CASSSQDTGELFF